The source of this TCR beta chain is a study of PD-L1 blockade in urothelial cancer. Study information: Bladder-origin urothelial cancer in males described about 85% of the roughly 29 patients. The authors examined blood 3 weeks (second dose) and 6 weeks after treatment start. Study results and caveats: By 3 weeks, tumor-associated blood clones had expanded more in durable-benefit patients.

The time point here: pretreatment peripheral blood. Libraries were prepared by immunoSEQ multiplex PCR; TCRdb keeps only in-frame clonotypes and omits some of them. There are 50,000 to 55,000 clones in the sample; around 72% occur only once, and approximately 3.7% lies in the top ten. This clone has only a few counts. Its antigen is undetermined. Germline and junction disagree at one end, which may indicate a read error. This CDR3 is built from 10 residues. CDR1 DFQATT and CDR2 SNEGSKA come from the germline V gene (reference sequence). The receptor comes from a man aged 65 to 85 with urothelial cancer. Sequencing was performed on PBMCs, taken around atezolizumab (anti-PD-L1) treatment. The chain couples TRBV20-1 to TRBJ2-1; a weak D match, TRBD2 (5 bases). The CDR3 protein is CSARRTGQVF. As DNA, the CDR3 is TGCAGTGCTAGAAGGACTGGGCAGGTCTTC.